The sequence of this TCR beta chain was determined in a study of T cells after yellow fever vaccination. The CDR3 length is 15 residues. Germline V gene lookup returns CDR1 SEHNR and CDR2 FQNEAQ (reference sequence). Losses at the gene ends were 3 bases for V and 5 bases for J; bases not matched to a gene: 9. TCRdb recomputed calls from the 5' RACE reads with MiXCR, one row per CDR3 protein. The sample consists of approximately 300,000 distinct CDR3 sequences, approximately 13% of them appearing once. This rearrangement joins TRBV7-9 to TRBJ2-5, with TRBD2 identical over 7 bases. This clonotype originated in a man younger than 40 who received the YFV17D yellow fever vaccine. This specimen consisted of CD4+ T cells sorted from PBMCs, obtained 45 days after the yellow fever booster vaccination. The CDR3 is CASSLRLGRAETQYF. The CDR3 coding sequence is TGTGCCAGCAGCTTGCGCCTGGGGAGGGCCGAGACCCAGTACTTC.